The next 6 T cell receptor beta chains were all read from a single sample in a study of blood T cell repertoires in COVID-19. Sequencing used immunoSEQ multiplex PCR; TCRdb keeps in-frame clones, though not all of them. The table shows approximately 320,000 clones, with over 85% occurring only once. Sequences were obtained from PBMCs or T cells enriched from blood (not recorded which). These receptors were obtained from a man aged 60-69 years who had recovered from COVID-19.

In DNA, the CDR3 is TGTGCCAGCAGTGAGGGACAGGGGGCCTACGAGCAGTACTTC. Its translation is CASSEGQGAYEQYF. This chain uses TRBV6-2 or TRBV6-3 with TRBJ2-7, with 11 bases lining up with TRBD1. Germline V gene sequence: CDR1 MNHEY, CDR2 SVGEGT. The CDR3 has 14 amino acids. J was trimmed by 2 bases and V by 5 bases; bases with no gene match: 2.

This clone is a singleton in its sample. The chain has TRBV3-1 (or the pseudogene TRBV3-2) and TRBJ1-1, with D possibly being TRBD1 (6 bases). Trimming shortened V by 4 bases and J by 1 base, and 13 bases separated the two germline ends. The CDR3 is 15 amino acids. Germline V lookup: CDR1 LGHDT, CDR2 YNNKEL (reference sequence). DNA of the CDR3: TGTGCCAGCAGCCCGTGGGGGCCCGAGAACACTGAAGCTTTCTTT. Amino acids: CASSPWGPENTEAFF.

This rearrangement joins TRBV18 to TRBJ1-2; TRBD1 matches 7 bases. Trimming at V came to 1 base and at J to 2 bases, leaving 1 base not matched to a gene. The CDR3 sequence is 14 residues long. Germline CDR1 is KGHSH and CDR2 is LQKENI. CDR3 in amino acids: CASSPRTGNYGYTF. The CDR3 nucleotides read TGTGCCAGCTCACCACGGACAGGCAACTATGGCTACACCTTC.

The chain has TRBV5-4 and TRBJ1-6; TRBD1 aligns across 10 bases. The CDR3 has 15 residues. Trimming cost V 3 bases and J 8 bases; bases outside gene matches: 5. CDR1 is SGHNT and CDR2 is YYREEE in the germline V gene (reference sequence). This chain's CDR3 is CASSSGQGVYSPLHF. As DNA, the CDR3 is TGTGCCAGCAGCTCCGGACAGGGGGTCTATTCACCCCTCCACTTT. The full variable domain, its missing parts supplied by reference TRBV5-4 and TRBJ1-6, is ETGVTQSPTHLIKTRGQQVTLRCSSQSGHNTVSWYQQALGQGPQFIFQYYREEENGRGNFPPRFSGLQFPNYSSELNVNALELDDSALYLCASSSGQGVYSPLHFGNGTRLTVT.

This clone has a single count. The rearrangement uses TRBV4-3 and TRBJ1-5; D ambiguous. The CDR3 has 16 residues. Trimming took off 0 bases at V and 9 bases at J, with 18 bases between the two ends. CDR1 and CDR2 from the germline V gene are LGHNA and YSLEER. CDR3 amino acids: CASSQDRGAGNGPQHF. CDR3 nucleotide sequence: TGCGCCAGCAGCCAAGACCGGGGAGCCGGTAATGGGCCCCAGCATTTT.

This clone is a singleton in its sample. V and J are TRBV10-3 and TRBJ1-2; D is undetermined. Germline-derived CDR1 and CDR2 are ENHRY and SYGVKD. Trimming removed 5 bases at V and 5 bases at J, with 6 bases between. The CDR3 covers 11 residues. The CDR3 here is CAISPEYGYTF. CDR3 DNA sequence: TGTGCCATCAGTCCAGAATATGGCTACACCTTC.